The 9 T cell receptor beta chains given below trace back to one sample, sequenced in a study of T cells in Graves' hyperthyroidism and ophthalmopathy. RNA transcripts gave rise to amplified TCR beta CDR3 regions. Primed by the HTBI set, a first-round RT-PCR was run on the TCR CDR3. Each CDR3 protein is one row after TCRdb ran MiXCR on the multiplex PCR reads. The sample includes around 350,000 distinct CDR3 sequences, approximately 18% of them seen just once. Sample: blood. The receptors were sampled from a woman aged 25 to 39 with Graves' hyperthyroidism that later progressed to Graves' ophthalmopathy.

This clonotype showed up just a few times. The chain uses TRBV6-5 and TRBJ1-2; 7 bases match TRBD1. Germline loops: CDR1 MNHEY, CDR2 SVGAGI. V was clipped by 3 bases and J by 8 bases; unmatched bases: 6. This CDR3 comprises 13 residues. CDR3 protein: CASSYTGEGGYTF. The CDR3 region has the DNA TGTGCCAGCAGTTATACAGGGGAAGGCGGCTACACCTTC.

J is TRBJ2-5 and V is TRBV5-1; 7 bases line up with TRBD2. Germline CDR1 is SGHRS and CDR2 is YFSETQ. The V gene end was trimmed by 2 bases and the J gene end by 5 bases; junction bases not matched to a gene: 9. The CDR3 loop spans 15 amino acids. CDR3 bases: TGCGCCAGCAGCTTCGACTGGACTAGTCACGAGACCCAGTACTTC. Its translation: CASSFDWTSHETQYF.

The chain is built from TRBV7-2 and TRBJ2-7; D perhaps matches TRBD1 (6 bases). The J call is doubtful: the DNA matches TRBJ2-1 better. In germline, CDR1 is SGHTA, CDR2 FQGNSA. This CDR3 is 17 amino acids long. In nucleotides, the CDR3 is TGTGCCAGCAGCTTAGATGTCATACCAGGGGCGCAGTACGAGCAGTTCTTC. Translation: CASSLDVIPGAQYEQFF.

This clonotype was counted ten times or more. The rearrangement uses TRBV20-1 and TRBJ2-5; 7 bases map to TRBD2. Germline V CDR1 and CDR2: DFQATT, SNEGSKA (reference sequence). Trimming took 5 bases from V and 5 from J; bases not matched to a gene: 8. The CDR3 is 13 amino acids. The CDR3 spells CSAPSGGTETQYF. The CDR3 DNA reads as TGCAGTGCTCCCTCCGGGGGGACGGAGACCCAGTACTTC.

This clonotype has at least ten counts. The rearrangement joins TRBV2 to TRBJ2-1; tentative D call: TRBD2 (5 bases). The CDR3 runs 15 residues. The V and J ends lost 4 bases and 0 bases respectively, with 10 bases between them. Germline assignment: CDR1 SNHLY and CDR2 FYNNEI. The CDR3 loop reads CASSVTDSSYNEQFF. The DNA of the CDR3 is TGTGCCAGCAGTGTGACGGACTCCTCCTACAATGAGCAGTTCTTC.

This clonotype came up many times. The chain recombines TRBV4-1 with TRBJ2-7; D not certain. Trimming pared 0 bases from V and 2 bases from J, leaving 8 bases between. Per germline, CDR1 MGHRA and CDR2 YSYEKL. The CDR3 has 14 amino acids. The CDR3: CASSQDTWTYEQYF. The CDR3 DNA follows: TGCGCCAGCAGCCAAGATACTTGGACCTACGAGCAGTACTTC.

A remark on this clonotype: A much larger clone differs by one base, so this may be a read error. The CDR3 DNA sequence: TGTGCCAGCAGCCCAGGGGGCGCTATCTTCCATGGCTACACCTTC. This codes for CASSPGGAIFHGYTF. The gene calls are TRBV7-9 and TRBJ1-2, with 8 bases lining up with TRBD1. Germline V gives CDR1 SEHNR, CDR2 FQNEAQ (reference sequence). J was trimmed by 6 bases and V by 5 bases; bases with no gene match: 11. CDR3 length equals 15 residues.

This rearrangement joins TRBV5-8 to TRBJ1-1; no definite D call. Per germline, CDR1 SGHTS and CDR2 YDEGEE. The germline V and J ends were trimmed by 0 bases and 0 bases, with 9 bases remaining between them. The CDR3 runs to 15 residues. The CDR3 nucleotides are TGTGCCAGCAGCTTGGCCCCACGGGTGAACACTGAAGCTTTCTTT. This gives the protein CASSLAPRVNTEAFF.

This clonotype has just a few counts. Because the CDR3 is missing its conserved closing phenylalanine or tryptophan, this is likely a read error. The V call is TRBV2, the J call TRBJ1-1, with 7 positions matching TRBD1. The V gene's germline CDR1 is SNHLY and CDR2 FYNNEI. The CDR3 has 15 amino acids. V dropped 5 bases and J dropped 0; count of bases not matched to a gene: 6. The CDR3 DNA reads TGTGCCAGCAGTCGTTCGGGACAGATGAACACTGAAGCTTTCCTT. Translating it yields CASSRSGQMNTEAFL.